What follows are 8 T cell receptor beta chains derived from one specimen sequenced in a study of T cell repertoires in cytomegalovirus infection (dated 2019 in TCRdb). TCRdb names Illumina HiSeq 1500 as the instrument used. TCRdb handled the public reads itself, with Q25 trimming in fastp and clone calling in MiXCR, and kept productive beta chains. Here each entry gathers all rows of one CDR3 protein and keeps the most common genes and DNA. Counted in this sample were fewer than 550,000 distinct CDR3 sequences; approximately 33% of them appeared once. The ten largest clones add up to approximately 15% of the sample. Sequencing input: PBMCs. Receptors originate from a human donor in good health (CMV status not recorded). Some clones in this sample may be carry-over from other donors' samples.

The chain has TRBV6-6 and TRBJ2-2; 9 bases are a match to TRBD1. The germline CDR1 and CDR2 sequences are MNHNY and SVGAGI (reference sequence). The CDR3 spans 14 residues. Germline trimming cut 5 bases from V and 5 bases from J; bases unmatched to any gene: 3. CDR3 sequence reads: CASSPQGATGELFF. CDR3 sequence (DNA): TGTGCCAGCAGTCCACAGGGGGCGACCGGGGAGCTGTTTTTT.

The rearrangement joins TRBV28 to TRBJ1-1, with D unresolved. Germline CDR1 and CDR2: MDHEN and SYDVKM. The CDR3 is 14 amino acids. V lost 3 bases to trimming and J lost 0 bases, with 8 bases between them. CDR3 nucleotide sequence: TGTGCCAGCAGTTTTTTAGGGATGAACACTGAAGCTTTCTTT. Amino acid sequence: CASSFLGMNTEAFF.

The chain combines TRBV7-6 with TRBJ1-1; D is undetermined. The CDR3 runs 13 residues. Trimming left V 6 bases short and J 4 bases short, with 12 bases between. Germline V CDR1 and CDR2: SGHVS, FNYEAQ. The CDR3 region has the DNA TGTGCCAGCAGTAGACAAGAGACCACTGAAGCTTTCTTT. Its translation: CASSRQETTEAFF. Looking up the rest from reference TRBV7-6 and TRBJ1-1 gives the full variable domain: GAGVSQSPRYKVTKRGQDVALRCDPISGHVSLYWYRQALGQGPEFLTYFNYEAQQDKSGLPNDRFSAERPEGSISTLTIQRTEQRDSAMYRCASSRQETTEAFFGQGTRLTVV.

This clonotype has ten or more counts. V is TRBV12-3 or TRBV12-4 and J is TRBJ2-6, with 7 bases identical to TRBD1. This CDR3 is 15 amino acids long. The J segment lost 2 bases and the V segment lost 6 bases, leaving 4 bases of the junction unmatched. DNA for the CDR3: TGTGCCAGCAGCGCAGGGGGTACTGGGGCCAACGTCCTGACTTTC. It translates to CASSAGGTGANVLTF.

This clonotype was detected only a few times. The CDR3 loop reads CASSQTGQGGYHNEQFF. CDR3 nucleotides: TGCGCCAGCAGCCAAACCGGACAGGGAGGATACCACAATGAGCAGTTCTTC. This chain joins TRBV4-3 and TRBJ2-1; 8 nucleotides match TRBD1. Germline trimming cut 2 bases from V and 5 bases from J; bases unmatched to any gene: 11. Germline V CDR1 and CDR2: LGHNA, YSLEER. The CDR3 loop spans 17 amino acids.

Turning to this clonotype: A clone one base away is much larger, so this may be a read error. Likely a read error: the CDR3 ends without its conserved phenylalanine or tryptophan. The chain links TRBV24-1 to TRBJ2-1; D possibly corresponds to TRBD2 (5 bases). Per germline, CDR1 KGHDR and CDR2 SFDVKD. This CDR3 spans 12 amino acids. The CDR3: CAVGDTHNEQFL. In DNA form, the CDR3 reads TGTGCAGTCGGGGATACTCACAATGAGCAGTTCTTA.

The table lists this clonotype with a few counts. The V gene is TRBV10-3, the J gene TRBJ2-1, with unresolved D. The CDR3 has 12 residues. The germline V gene has CDR1 ENHRY and CDR2 SYGVKD. The V end lost 4 bases, the J end lost 7 bases, and 8 bases lay between the germline ends. The CDR3 spells CAISGGSNEQFF. For the CDR3, the DNA is TGTGCCATCAGTGGTGGGTCGAATGAGCAGTTCTTC.

This clonotype was observed at least ten times. The chain combines TRBV7-6 with TRBJ1-4; weak D call: TRBD1 (5 bases). Germline CDR1 SGHVS, CDR2 FNYEAQ. The germline V and J ends were trimmed by 0 bases and 8 bases, with 16 bases remaining between them. The CDR3 covers 16 residues. Here the CDR3 reads CASSLAPSGGGEKLFF. The CDR3 DNA is TGTGCCAGCAGCTTAGCCCCCTCGGGCGGGGGAGAAAAACTGTTTTTT.